The T cell receptor beta chain under discussion was sequenced for a study of shared clonotypes between healthy human individuals. The authors divided CD4+ cells into CD45RA+ naive and CD45RA-negative memory subsets. Study-wide results and limits: Genetic and exposure-history diversity was limited by the few donors. Clonotypes which were not shared had lower generation probabilities than clonotypes that all four donors shared.

This clone was counted only a few times. What it binds is unknown. It was at deep level that the assay was run. Generated by immunoSEQ multiplex PCR, the TCRdb table keeps only in-frame clones and is missing some. Of around 720,000 clones in the sample, 60% to 75% were seen once. Sequencing input: memory CD4+ T cells sorted from blood. Indicated subset: CD45RA-negative fraction. The receptor's source is a woman in her twenties or thirties in good health.

The CDR3 nucleotides are TGTGCCAGCAGCTTCGACAGGGGGCTCACAGATACGCAGTATTTT. It translates to CASSFDRGLTDTQYF. The V gene is TRBV13, the J gene TRBJ2-3, with TRBD1 identical over 10 bases. Trimming at V came to 3 bases and at J to 2 bases, leaving 2 bases not matched to a gene. The germline CDR1 and CDR2 sequences are PRHDT and FYEKMQ (reference sequence). This CDR3 is 15 amino acids long.